This T cell receptor beta chain was recovered during a study of CXCR3-negative and CXCR3-positive naive CD8 T cells. Study-wide results and caveats: CXCR3-positive naive cells had more hydrophobic TRB CDR3s than CXCR3-negative naive cells.

This CDR3 contains 15 residues. Per germline, CDR1 SGHAT and CDR2 FQNNGV. Through 5' RACE with UMI labels, the TRB cDNA libraries were prepared. With the 5' RACE reads reprocessed, TCRdb shows one record per CDR3 protein and no DNA. The sample features roughly 59,000 distinct CDR3 sequences, with 0.71% in its top ten. For this clonotype: The antigen remains undetermined.

This chain joins TRBV11-2 and TRBJ2-7; TCRdb designates TRBD2, a call that cannot be tested without DNA. The sequenced sample was naive CXCR3+ CD8+ T cells from blood. The subset is: CD45RO-CCR7+CD27+CD95- naive CD8+ T cells expressing CXCR3 (TNR3+). The source is a human donor in good health. Some clones in this sample may be carry-over from other donors' samples. The CDR3 loop is CASSHLTSGAYEQYF. The variable domain in full, with the rest retrieved from reference TRBV11-2 and TRBJ2-7, is EAGVAQSPRYKIIEKRQSVAFWCNPISGHATLYWYQQILGQGPKLLIQFQNNGVVDDSQLPKDRFSAERLKGVDSTLKIQPAKLEDSAVYLCASSHLTSGAYEQYFGPGTRLTVT.